The entry that follows covers one TCR beta chain sequence. The target antigen is unknown. The data were obtained in a study of identical twins. Trimming removed 6 bases at V and 3 bases at J, with 12 bases between. The CDR3 has 15 residues. Germline assignment: CDR1 MNHNY and CDR2 SVGAGI (reference sequence). A universal primer site was added by template switching, and unique molecular identifiers were carried by the cDNA. From the 5' RACE reads, TCRdb called clonotypes with MiXCR, one entry per CDR3 protein. This sample has around 1.7 million distinct CDR3 sequences, with 25% to 35% found just once. Findings of the study overall: Cross-sectional statistical analysis was relied on for the conclusions, without the same donors being followed. For zero-insertion analyses, partial confounding could come from invariant MAIT and iNKT cells. Out-of-frame alpha sequences common to twins exhibited an excess of low generation probability.

This receptor was identified in a newborn girl in good health. Sequences were obtained from cord blood. The chain uses TRBV6-6 and TRBJ1-6, with TRBD1 as a possible D gene (6 bases). The CDR3 is CASSYRVDYNSPLHF. DNA of the CDR3: TGTGCCAGCAGCTACAGGGTTGACTATAATTCACCCCTCCACTTT.